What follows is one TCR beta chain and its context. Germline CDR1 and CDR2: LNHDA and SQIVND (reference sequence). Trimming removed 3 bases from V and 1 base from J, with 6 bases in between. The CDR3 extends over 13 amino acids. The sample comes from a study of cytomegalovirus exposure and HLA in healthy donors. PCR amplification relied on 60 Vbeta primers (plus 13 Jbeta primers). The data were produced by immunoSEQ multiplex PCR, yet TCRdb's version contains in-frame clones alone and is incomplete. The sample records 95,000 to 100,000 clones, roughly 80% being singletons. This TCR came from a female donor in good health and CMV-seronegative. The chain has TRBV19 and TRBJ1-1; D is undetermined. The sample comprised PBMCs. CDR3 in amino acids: CASSMATNTEAFF. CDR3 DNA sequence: TGTGCCAGTAGTATGGCAACGAACACTGAAGCTTTCTTT.